A single sample gave rise to the 11 T cell receptor beta chains below, sequenced in a study of T-cell memory formation after mild COVID-19. TCRdb re-called the 5' RACE reads with MiXCR, one entry per CDR3 protein. Altogether 350,000 to 400,000 distinct CDR3 sequences are present, about 15% being singletons, with the ten largest covering about 22%. The sequenced material came from PBMCs or a T cell subset sorted from them (not recorded which). These receptors all come from a man between 18 and 35 years old who had mild COVID-19 (a few samples of this study predate the infection). Cell type and time point are not known.

This chain joins TRBV5-1 and TRBJ2-3; D is unresolved. The germline V gene has CDR1 SGHRS and CDR2 YFSETQ. Trimming stripped 0 bases from V and 0 bases from J, with 8 bases between. There are 15 residues in the CDR3. In DNA form, the CDR3 reads TGCGCCAGCAGCTTGGAGGACGGCAGCACAGATACGCAGTATTTT. It specifies CASSLEDGSTDTQYF.

The table lists this clonotype with many counts. V usage is TRBV6-5 and J usage is TRBJ1-1, with D possibly TRBD1 on 5 matching bases. The CDR3 totals 13 residues. V was cut by 6 bases and J by 1 base, with 9 bases left in between. Looked up from germline, CDR1 is MNHEY and CDR2 is SVGAGI. CDR3 loop: CASSGDRNTEAFF. DNA for the CDR3: TGTGCCAGCAGCGGGGACCGGAACACTGAAGCTTTCTTT.

This chain connects TRBV6-2 or TRBV6-3 to TRBJ1-5; no clear D. There are 16 residues in the CDR3. From germline, CDR1 is MNHEY and CDR2 SVGEGT. V was cut by 0 bases and J by 0 bases, with 9 bases left in between. CDR3 nucleotides: TGTGCCAGCAGTTACTCTCGAGGCGATAGCAATCAGCCCCAGCATTTT. It yields the protein CASSYSRGDSNQPQHF.

The chain links TRBV3-1 to TRBJ2-4; weak D call: TRBD2 (7 bases). Trimming removed 0 bases from V and 10 bases from J, with 13 bases in between. This CDR3 spans 14 amino acids. Germline CDR1 is LGHDT and CDR2 is YNNKEL (reference sequence). The CDR3 sequence is CASSQDLGGGIQYF. The CDR3 bases are TGTGCCAGCAGCCAAGATTTAGGGGGGGGTATTCAGTACTTC.

This clonotype occurred a few times. The chain recombines TRBV7-9 with TRBJ2-2; possibly TRBD2 for D (5 bases). CDR3 length: 14 amino acids. V was trimmed by 7 bases and J by 8 bases, leaving 17 bases between them. Germline V gene data show CDR1 as SEHNR and CDR2 as FQNEAQ (reference sequence). CDR3 residues: CASTLEGRDGELFF. The CDR3, as DNA: TGTGCCAGCACTCTAGAAGGGAGAGATGGGGAGCTGTTTTTT.

This clonotype has ten or more counts. The J gene is TRBJ2-5, the V gene TRBV5-6; 7 bases line up with TRBD1. V lost 3 bases to trimming and J lost 4 bases; unmatched junction nucleotides: 6. CDR1 and CDR2 from the germline V gene are SGHDT and YYEEEE. CDR3 size: 14 residues. The chain's CDR3 is CASSWATGRETQYF. The CDR3 nucleotides read TGTGCCAGCAGCTGGGCGACAGGGCGAGAGACCCAGTACTTC.

This clonotype was recorded a few times. The chain recombines TRBV6-2 or TRBV6-3 with TRBJ1-1; D unclear. With 3 bases removed from V and 0 bases from J, the gap between germline ends came to 11 bases. The CDR3 has 15 amino acids. From germline, CDR1 is MNHEY and CDR2 SVGEGT. The CDR3 DNA sequence: TGTGCCAGCAGTTATAATCCAGACATGAACACTGAAGCTTTCTTT. Its translation is CASSYNPDMNTEAFF.

The chain couples TRBV25-1 to TRBJ1-2; a weak D match, TRBD1 (6 bases). The germline V gene has CDR1 MGHDK and CDR2 SYGVNS. The ends were cut back, 4 bases at V and 0 bases at J, with 18 bases in the middle. The CDR3 is 17 amino acids. The CDR3 region has the DNA TGTGCCAGCAGTGCGGCACAGGGTGCTCCTCCTAACTATGGCTACACCTTC. This gives the protein CASSAAQGAPPNYGYTF.

In this sample, this clonotype turned up a few times. The chain recombines TRBV19 with TRBJ1-1, with TRBD1 matching 7 bases. The CDR3 runs to 14 residues. Germline CDR1 reads LNHDA; CDR2 reads SQIVND (reference sequence). After removal of 4 bases from V and 2 bases from J, the junction contained 4 bases not matched to a gene. CDR3 DNA sequence: TGTGCCAGTAGTAGAAGGACAGGCAACACTGAAGCTTTCTTT. It translates to CASSRRTGNTEAFF.

V usage is TRBV20-1 and J usage is TRBJ1-5, with unresolved D. Per the germline V gene, CDR1 is DFQATT and CDR2 is SNEGSKA (reference sequence). This CDR3 region has 12 residues. With 2 bases removed from V and 1 base from J, the gap between germline ends came to 3 bases. The CDR3: CSARQSNQPQHF. The DNA of the CDR3 is TGCAGTGCTAGACAGAGCAATCAGCCCCAGCATTTT.

This clonotype was observed a few times. The DNA for the CDR3 is TGCGCCAGCAGCGACTACAGGGTTAGTGGAAACACCATATATTTT. As protein: CASSDYRVSGNTIYF. This sequence joins TRBV4-1 and TRBJ1-3; a possible D gene is TRBD1 (6 bases). Trimming shortened V by 5 bases and J by 3 bases, and 14 bases separated the two germline ends. Per germline, CDR1 MGHRA and CDR2 YSYEKL. The CDR3 consists of 15 residues.